A single sample gave rise to the 26 T cell receptor beta chains below, sequenced in a study of T cell changes during pregnancy in multiple sclerosis. Using immunoSEQ multiplex PCR, the repertoire was profiled, and TCRdb retains in-frame clones only, with some absent. The data contain tens of thousands of clones, about 91% of them singletons. Here the sequenced sample was CD4+ T cells from peripheral blood mononuclear cells, taken in the first trimester of pregnancy. The receptors come from a female donor with multiple sclerosis, enrolled in a pregnancy study.

The chain recombines TRBV20-1 with TRBJ1-5; D is unclear. CDR3 length equals 10 residues. The V end was cut by 3 bases, the J end by 6 bases, with 3 bases between. The germline V gene has CDR1 DFQATT and CDR2 SNEGSKA (reference sequence). The CDR3 nucleotides are TGCAGTGCTAGTAGTCAGCCCCAGCATTTT. This translates into CSASSQPQHF.

The rearrangement uses TRBV19 and TRBJ1-5; a possible D gene is TRBD1 (6 bases). Trimming took 5 bases from V and 5 from J, leaving 13 bases between them. Germline V CDR1 and CDR2: LNHDA, SQIVND (reference sequence). The CDR3 covers 14 residues. The CDR3 sequence: CASSDHPGDQPQHF. CDR3 bases: TGTGCCAGTAGTGACCACCCAGGGGATCAGCCCCAGCATTTT. Drawing the rest from reference TRBV19 and TRBJ1-5, the complete variable domain is DGGITQSPKYLFRKEGQNVTLSCEQNLNHDAMYWYRQDPGQGLRLIYYSQIVNDFQKGDIAEGYSVSREKKESFPLTVTSAQKNPTAFYLCASSDHPGDQPQHFGDGTRLSIL.

The rearrangement joins TRBV30 to TRBJ2-2, with D perhaps matching TRBD1 (5 bases). The CDR3 sequence is 13 residues long. Trimming removed 2 bases from V and 6 bases from J, with 10 bases in between. Germline lookup yields CDR1 GTSNPN and CDR2 SVGIG (reference sequence). The CDR3 protein is CAWSRSRAGELFF. The CDR3 DNA reads as TGTGCCTGGAGTAGGTCCAGGGCCGGGGAGCTGTTTTTT.

The chain couples TRBV5-4 to TRBJ1-5; D unresolved. Germline assignment: CDR1 SGHNT and CDR2 YYREEE (reference sequence). This CDR3 is built from 15 residues. V was shortened by 1 base and J by 6 bases, with 14 bases between the two germline ends. CDR3 in amino acids: CASSLLPGGSQPQHF. In DNA form, the CDR3 reads TGTGCCAGCAGCTTGCTACCCGGAGGGAGTCAGCCCCAGCATTTT.

This chain links TRBV10-3 with TRBJ2-5; D is undetermined. V lost 7 bases, J lost 2 bases, and 11 bases lay in between. Germline V CDR1 and CDR2: ENHRY, SYGVKD. The CDR3 contains 13 residues. The CDR3 protein is CAIKSNLQETQYF. CDR3 bases: TGTGCCATCAAGAGTAACTTACAAGAGACCCAGTACTTC.

The chain recombines TRBV5-8 with TRBJ2-2; 8 nucleotides match TRBD1. With 4 bases clipped from V and 3 bases from J, the junction kept 5 bases outside the gene matches. This CDR3 has 15 residues. The germline V gene has CDR1 SGHTS and CDR2 YDEGEE. The CDR3 loop is CASSRTGTHTGELFF. In DNA, the CDR3 is TGTGCCAGCAGCCGGACAGGGACCCACACCGGGGAGCTGTTTTTT.

The chain has TRBV5-6 and TRBJ1-3; 8 nucleotides line up with TRBD1. The V and J ends lost 4 bases and 7 bases, in that order; junction bases with no gene match: 10. This CDR3 contains 15 residues. Germline V gene data show CDR1 as SGHDT and CDR2 as YYEEEE. The CDR3 sequence is CASSGPQGALNTIYF. The CDR3 DNA follows: TGTGCCAGCAGCGGGCCGCAGGGGGCACTTAACACCATATATTTT.

A single count supports this clone. This chain connects TRBV7-9 to TRBJ2-1; 13 bases align to TRBD2. The ends lost 2 bases at V and 10 bases at J; junction bases unmatched: 8. Germline-derived CDR1 and CDR2 are SEHNR and FQNEAQ (reference sequence). This CDR3 region has 16 residues. Written as DNA, the CDR3 is TGTGCCAGCAGCTTAAGACCTGGACTAGCGGGGGTCGAGCAGTTCTTC. It translates to CASSLRPGLAGVEQFF. The complete variable domain, with remaining parts taken from reference TRBV7-9 and TRBJ2-1, reads DTGVSQNPRHKITKRGQNVTFRCDPISEHNRLYWYRQTLGQGPEFLTYFQNEAQLEKSRLLSDRFSAERPKGSFSTLEIQRTEQGDSAMYLCASSLRPGLAGVEQFFGPGTRLTVL.

The chain recombines TRBV15 with TRBJ2-2; a weak D match, TRBD2 (7 bases). Trimming cost V 1 base and J 6 bases, with 15 bases left between them. The CDR3 is 16 amino acids. Germline-derived CDR1 and CDR2 are LNHNV and YYDKDF (reference sequence). Here the CDR3 reads CATSRGGGGAAGELFF. The CDR3 bases are TGTGCCACCAGCAGAGGAGGAGGGGGGGCCGCCGGGGAGCTGTTTTTT. The variable domain in full, completed from reference TRBV15 and TRBJ2-2, reads DAMVIQNPRYQVTQFGKPVTLSCSQTLNHNVMYWYQQKSSQAPKLLFHYYDKDFNNEADTPDNFQSRRPNTSFCFLDIRSPGLGDTAMYLCATSRGGGGAAGELFFGEGSRLTVL.

CDR3 nucleotide sequence: TGCGCCAGCAGCCAAGGACAGGGGGCATTTGTCGAGCAGTACTTC. Translated: CASSQGQGAFVEQYF. V and J are TRBV5-1 and TRBJ2-7, with 11 bases matching TRBD1. V trimming: 4 bases; J trimming: 6 bases; junction bases outside the gene matches: 9. CDR3 length equals 15 residues. Germline-derived CDR1 and CDR2 are SGHRS and YFSETQ. The full variable domain, completed using reference TRBV5-1 and TRBJ2-7, is KAGVTQTPRYLIKTRGQQVTLSCSPISGHRSVSWYQQTPGQGLQFLFEYFSETQRNKGNFPGRFSGRQFSNSRSEMNVSTLELGDSALYLCASSQGQGAFVEQYFGPGTRLTVT.

This clone showed up just once. This chain connects TRBV28 to TRBJ1-1; no clear D. Per germline, CDR1 MDHEN and CDR2 SYDVKM. CDR3 length: 13 residues. The germline V and J ends were trimmed by 1 base and 3 bases, with 6 bases remaining between them. The CDR3 is CASSLSGDTEAFF. CDR3 in DNA: TGTGCCAGCAGTTTATCGGGAGACACTGAAGCTTTCTTT.

This clone was found once. The J gene is TRBJ1-2, the V gene TRBV7-2; 8 nucleotides align to TRBD1. Trimming at V came to 0 bases and at J to 1 base, leaving 7 bases not matched to a gene. There are 17 residues in the CDR3. The germline gives CDR1 SGHTA, CDR2 FQGNSA. The CDR3 DNA follows: TGTGCCAGCAGCTTAGCCCCCGGGACAGGACTTAACTATGGCTACACCTTC. As protein: CASSLAPGTGLNYGYTF.

DNA for the CDR3: TGTGCCACCAGCAGAGGGGCGTGGGCCATATATTTT. Encoded protein: CATSRGAWAIYF. The V and J genes are TRBV15 and TRBJ1-3, with unresolved D. CDR1 and CDR2 (germline): LNHNV, YYDKDF (reference sequence). The CDR3 covers 12 residues. Trimming pared 1 base from V and 11 bases from J, leaving 9 bases between.

The genes are TRBV19 and TRBJ1-1, with unresolved D. Deletions cut 3 bases from V and 7 bases from J, with 6 bases between. CDR1 and CDR2 (germline): LNHDA, SQIVND (reference sequence). There are 11 residues in the CDR3. CDR3 coding DNA: TGTGCCAGTAGTATGAACTTTGAAGCTTTCTTT. Protein product: CASSMNFEAFF. The full variable domain, in which reference TRBV19 and TRBJ1-1 provide the parts outside the CDR3, is DGGITQSPKYLFRKEGQNVTLSCEQNLNHDAMYWYRQDPGQGLRLIYYSQIVNDFQKGDIAEGYSVSREKKESFPLTVTSAQKNPTAFYLCASSMNFEAFFGQGTRLTVV.

The rearrangement joins TRBV10-3 to TRBJ2-3; 10 positions agree with TRBD1. Per the germline V gene, CDR1 is ENHRY and CDR2 is SYGVKD. V trimming: 2 bases; J trimming: 1 base; junction bases outside the gene matches: 9. The CDR3 totals 18 residues. The CDR3: CAISEATRDRGRTDTQYF. The DNA for the CDR3 is TGTGCCATCAGTGAGGCCACCCGGGACAGGGGTCGCACAGATACGCAGTATTTT.

The chain is built from TRBV6-1 and TRBJ1-4, with D maybe TRBD1 (5 bases). Germline CDR1 is MNHNS and CDR2 is SASEGT. Trimming left V 7 bases short and J 3 bases short, with 15 bases between. The CDR3 is 15 residues long. The CDR3 sequence is CASIRAGPANEKLFF. The CDR3, as DNA: TGTGCCAGCATCAGGGCAGGGCCAGCTAATGAAAAACTGTTTTTT.

This clone has just a few counts. The chain is built from TRBV5-1 and TRBJ2-7, with D possibly TRBD2 on 6 matching bases. CDR3 size: 14 residues. Per germline, CDR1 SGHRS and CDR2 YFSETQ. Trimming took off 4 bases at V and 4 bases at J, with 15 bases between the two ends. CDR3 DNA: TGCGCCAGCAGCCAGGAGGGGCCCAAATACGAGCAGTACTTC. Its protein is CASSQEGPKYEQYF.

This clone was recorded only once. This sequence joins TRBV5-1 and TRBJ1-2, with 9 bases aligning to TRBD1. Trimming removed 0 bases from V and 6 bases from J; junction bases left unmatched: 3. Germline V gene lookup returns CDR1 SGHRS and CDR2 YFSETQ. CDR3 length: 14 amino acids. The CDR3 DNA reads as TGCGCCAGCAGCTTGGACAGGGGGCGGGATGGCTACACCTTC. Protein sequence: CASSLDRGRDGYTF.

The CDR3 DNA follows: TGTGCCAGCTCAGGAGGAGGGAGTATAGGTTCACCCCTCCACTTT. Translating gives CASSGGGSIGSPLHF. The rearrangement uses TRBV18 and TRBJ1-6; no clear D. CDR3 length: 15 residues. The V and J ends lost 5 bases and 9 bases respectively, with 17 bases between them. Germline V gene sequence: CDR1 KGHSH, CDR2 LQKENI.

V is TRBV5-4 and J is TRBJ1-2, with D hard to call. CDR3 length: 13 residues. The V end lost 2 bases, the J end lost 6 bases, and 11 bases lay between the germline ends. The germline CDR1 and CDR2 sequences are SGHNT and YYREEE (reference sequence). CDR3: CASSFSGKDGYTF. DNA of the CDR3: TGTGCCAGCAGCTTTTCGGGGAAGGATGGCTACACCTTC.

V gene TRBV7-6 combines with J gene TRBJ2-3; possible D gene TRBD1, 6 bases. Germline V gene sequence: CDR1 SGHVS, CDR2 FNYEAQ. The CDR3 is made up of 16 amino acids. Trimming left V 2 bases short and J 8 bases short, with 20 bases between. CDR3 nucleotide sequence: TGTGCCAGCAGCTTATCGGGCCGGGACACCCTCCTTACGCAGTATTTT. Residues: CASSLSGRDTLLTQYF.

The chain couples TRBV29-1 to TRBJ1-1; 8 bases agree with TRBD1. Germline trimming cut 8 bases from V and 2 bases from J; bases unmatched to any gene: 4. Germline V gives CDR1 SQVTM, CDR2 ANQGSEA. This CDR3 region has 12 residues. The CDR3 sequence is CSIGQGNTEAFF. In DNA form, the CDR3 reads TGCAGCATCGGACAGGGAAACACTGAAGCTTTCTTT.

This chain uses TRBV29-1 with TRBJ2-1; 9 nucleotides match TRBD2. This CDR3 has 16 amino acids. Germline CDR1 SQVTM, CDR2 ANQGSEA. With V trimmed by 6 bases and J by 3 bases, 12 bases remained unmatched. The CDR3 nucleotides read TGCAGCGTCGATTCCAGGTCGCGGGGGGGCTACAATGAGCAGTTCTTC. Translating gives CSVDSRSRGGYNEQFF.

This clone was counted a few times. The CDR3 nucleotides are TGTGCCAGCTCACCCGGGACAGGGGGCGATGATGGCTACACCTTC. It yields the protein CASSPGTGGDDGYTF. The chain is built from TRBV18 and TRBJ1-2; TRBD1 matches at 12 bases. V was pared by 3 bases and J by 6 bases, with 5 bases of the junction left unmatched. The CDR3 has 15 amino acids. The germline gives CDR1 KGHSH, CDR2 LQKENI.

This rearrangement joins TRBV18 to TRBJ2-5; 9 bases are a match to TRBD2. Per the germline V gene, CDR1 is KGHSH and CDR2 is LQKENI. The trim removed 6 bases at V and 1 base at J, leaving 9 bases unmatched. The CDR3 runs 16 residues. The CDR3 DNA follows: TGTGCCAGCTCGCACGGGACTAGCCTCCTCCAAGAGACCCAGTACTTC. Its protein product is CASSHGTSLLQETQYF.

This chain joins TRBV5-6 and TRBJ1-2, with TRBD1 matching 9 bases. V lost 5 bases, J lost 8 bases, and 7 bases stayed unmatched. CDR1 is SGHDT and CDR2 is YYEEEE in the germline V gene. This CDR3 region has 13 residues. CDR3 DNA sequence: TGTGCCAGCAGTCTACAGGGGGCGGAGGGCTACACCTTC. This gives the protein CASSLQGAEGYTF.